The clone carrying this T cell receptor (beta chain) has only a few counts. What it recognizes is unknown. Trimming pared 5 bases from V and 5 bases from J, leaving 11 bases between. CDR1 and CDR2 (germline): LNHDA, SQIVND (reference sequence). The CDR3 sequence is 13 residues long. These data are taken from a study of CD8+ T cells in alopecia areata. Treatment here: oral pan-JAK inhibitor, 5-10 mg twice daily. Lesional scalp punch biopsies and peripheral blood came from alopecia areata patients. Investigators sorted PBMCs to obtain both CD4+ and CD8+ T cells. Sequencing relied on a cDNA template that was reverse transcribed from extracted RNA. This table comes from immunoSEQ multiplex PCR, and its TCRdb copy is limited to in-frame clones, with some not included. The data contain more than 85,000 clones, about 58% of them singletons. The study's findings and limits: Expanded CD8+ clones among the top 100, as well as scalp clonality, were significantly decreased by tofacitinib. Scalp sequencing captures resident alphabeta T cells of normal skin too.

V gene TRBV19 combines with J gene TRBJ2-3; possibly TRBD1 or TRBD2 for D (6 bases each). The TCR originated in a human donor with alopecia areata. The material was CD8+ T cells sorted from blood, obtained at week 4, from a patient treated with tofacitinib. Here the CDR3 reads CASSDGGEDTQYF. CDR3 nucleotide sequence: TGTGCCAGTAGTGACGGGGGCGAAGATACGCAGTATTTT.